A selection of T cell receptor beta chains follows, all from one sample in a study of response to subunit inactivated influenza vaccine. TCRdb reanalysed the RT-PCR reads using MiXCR and keeps one entry per CDR3 protein. There are 150,000 or so distinct CDR3 sequences in the sample; about a tenth occur only once, and roughly 12% lies in the top ten. The sequencing here drew on non-naive T cells sorted from PBMCs, taken about 40 days after vaccination. These receptors all stem from a man between 50 and 59 years old who received an inactivated influenza vaccine. The CDR3 runs from the conserved cysteine through the conserved F or W. Each record gives: CDR3 length, clone size, D gene, J gene, V gene, CDR3 DNA, CDR3 protein. D genes are given only for firm matches. Some rows have no size entry. The others give once, few or many, or a class for an expanded clone.

len: 13; abundance: NA; d_gene: NA; j_gene: TRBJ1-6; v_gene: TRBV10-2; CDR3nt: TGCGCCAGCAGTGCGGCGGACAATTCACCCCTCCACTTT; CDR3aa: CASSAADNSPLHF
len: 15; abundance: many; d_gene: NA; j_gene: TRBJ2-5; v_gene: TRBV7-2; CDR3nt: TGTGCCAGCAGCTTAGGCGCAGGGAAGTACGAGACCCAGTACTTC; CDR3aa: CASSLGAGKYETQYF
len: 12; abundance: few; d_gene: NA; j_gene: TRBJ2-1; v_gene: TRBV25-1; CDR3nt: TGTGCCAGCAGGACTGGCTACAATGAGCAGTTCTTC; CDR3aa: CASRTGYNEQFF
len: 17; abundance: NA; d_gene: NA; j_gene: TRBJ2-7; v_gene: TRBV20-1; CDR3nt: TGCAGTGCTAGAGAGCGCAGGAGGGCAGGGGCTTCCTACGAGCAGTACTTC; CDR3aa: CSARERRRAGASYEQYF
len: 14; abundance: NA; d_gene: NA; j_gene: TRBJ1-2; v_gene: TRBV12-3/TRBV12-4; CDR3nt: TGTGCCAGCGGTGTTCCCGGGATTCAATATGGCTACACCTTC; CDR3aa: CASGVPGIQYGYTF
len: 17; abundance: NA; d_gene: TRBD2; j_gene: TRBJ2-3; v_gene: TRBV27; CDR3nt: TGTGCCAGCAGTGTATTCCCTAGCGGGGGATACACAGATACGCAGTATTTT; CDR3aa: CASSVFPSGGYTDTQYF
len: 15; abundance: many; d_gene: TRBD1; j_gene: TRBJ1-2; v_gene: TRBV5-1; CDR3nt: TGCGCCAGCAGTACGTATGACAGGGTATCGGATGGCTACACCTTC; CDR3aa: CASSTYDRVSDGYTF
len: 14; abundance: few; d_gene: NA; j_gene: TRBJ1-1; v_gene: TRBV20-1; CDR3nt: TGCAGTGCTAGGTCCCGAACAGGGAGCCCTGAAGCTTTCTTT; CDR3aa: CSARSRTGSPEAFF
len: 16; abundance: NA; d_gene: TRBD1; j_gene: TRBJ2-7; v_gene: TRBV6-2/TRBV6-3; CDR3nt: TGTGCCAGCAGTTACCCGAGGGACAGGGGGCTATACGAGCAGTACTTC; CDR3aa: CASSYPRDRGLYEQYF
len: 12; abundance: many; d_gene: NA; j_gene: TRBJ2-7; v_gene: TRBV28; CDR3nt: TGTGCCAGCAGTTTATCTGCTTACGAGCAGTACTTC; CDR3aa: CASSLSAYEQYF
len: 16; abundance: many; d_gene: NA; j_gene: TRBJ1-1; v_gene: TRBV4-3; CDR3nt: TGCGCCAGCAGCCAAGACTTGGGGGGTTCGACCGCTGAAGCTTTCTTT; CDR3aa: CASSQDLGGSTAEAFF
len: 11; abundance: NA; d_gene: TRBD1; j_gene: TRBJ1-2; v_gene: TRBV29-1; CDR3nt: TGCAGCGCCCAGGGGGCGGATGGCTACACCTTC; CDR3aa: CSAQGADGYTF
len: 18; abundance: NA; d_gene: TRBD2; j_gene: TRBJ2-1; v_gene: TRBV6-2/TRBV6-3; CDR3nt: TGTGCCAGCAGTTATTCCGGGACTAGCGGGGGAAGTTTGGGTGAGCAGTTCTTC; CDR3aa: CASSYSGTSGGSLGEQFF
len: 19; abundance: NA; d_gene: NA; j_gene: TRBJ1-3; v_gene: TRBV28; CDR3nt: TGTGCCAGCAGCGCAGACCATACCCCTCGACAGAGCTCTGGAAACACCATATATTTT; CDR3aa: CASSADHTPRQSSGNTIYF
len: 17; abundance: few; d_gene: NA; j_gene: TRBJ2-1; v_gene: TRBV18; CDR3nt: TGTGCCAGCTCACCAAGGGTGGGCGGCCGAACCTACAATGAGCAGTTCTTC; CDR3aa: CASSPRVGGRTYNEQFF
len: 15; abundance: NA; d_gene: NA; j_gene: TRBJ1-1; v_gene: TRBV11-2; CDR3nt: TGTGCCAGCAGCTTGCAGGTAACGGGGGACACTGAAGCTTTCTTT; CDR3aa: CASSLQVTGDTEAFF
len: 15; abundance: many; d_gene: NA; j_gene: TRBJ1-5; v_gene: TRBV5-1; CDR3nt: TGCGCCAGCAGGGTCCGGCCGGGGGGAAATCAGCCCCAGCATTTT; CDR3aa: CASRVRPGGNQPQHF
len: 14; abundance: few; d_gene: NA; j_gene: TRBJ2-7; v_gene: TRBV10-3; CDR3nt: TGTGCCATCAGTGATGGGAAGGGGGCCTACGAGCAGTACTTC; CDR3aa: CAISDGKGAYEQYF
len: 11; abundance: many; d_gene: TRBD2; j_gene: TRBJ2-7; v_gene: TRBV7-8; CDR3nt: TGTGCCAGCGGGTTAGCGGGCGAGCAGTACTTC; CDR3aa: CASGLAGEQYF
len: 14; abundance: NA; d_gene: TRBD2; j_gene: TRBJ2-5; v_gene: TRBV30; CDR3nt: TGTGCCTGGAGTGTACCCGGGAGGAAAAAGACCCAGTACTTC; CDR3aa: CAWSVPGRKKTQYF
len: 15; abundance: NA; d_gene: TRBD2; j_gene: TRBJ2-3; v_gene: TRBV5-1; CDR3nt: TGCGCCAGCAGCTCTAGCGGGAGGGTCACAGATACGCAGTATTTT; CDR3aa: CASSSSGRVTDTQYF